Ten or more counts support the clone carrying this T cell receptor (beta chain). The data were taken from a study of early T cells in non-severe SARS-CoV-2 infection. Study-level information: Sequenced material consisted of bulk RNA (from unsorted whole blood), and chains were unpaired.

One entry per CDR3 protein, called by TCRdb with MiXCR from the 5' RACE reads. The data show roughly 40,000 distinct CDR3 sequences, roughly 5.7% seen once. CDR3 length: 15 residues. The germline gives CDR1 SGHRS, CDR2 YFSETQ. Deletions cut 1 base from V and 5 bases from J, with 14 bases between. The chain couples TRBV5-1 to TRBJ2-3, with D tentatively TRBD2 (5 bases). The sequenced material came from whole blood. This receptor was identified in an adult who was a healthcare worker with PCR-confirmed SARS-CoV-2 infection or an uninfected control (not recorded which). For the CDR3, the DNA is TGCGCCAGCAGCTTGACGAGGGAGTCGGTAGATACGCAGTATTTT. Its translation: CASSLTRESVDTQYF.